This is a list of T cell receptor beta chains from one sample in a study of shared clonotypes between healthy human individuals. The data were produced by immunoSEQ multiplex PCR, yet TCRdb's version contains in-frame clones alone and is incomplete. The sample holds about 2 million clones, 85% to 95% seen once. Sequencing used naive CD8+ T cells sorted from blood. Source of these receptors: a young man in good health. Each CDR3 is given with its conserved first and last residue. Fields, in order: J gene, V gene, CDR3 protein.

>TRBJ1-6|TRBV5-4
CASSLDFSYNSPLHF
>TRBJ1-1|TRBV29-1
CSVEEQGSNTEAFF
>TRBJ1-1|TRBV10-3
CAIGRQDEAFF
>TRBJ2-1|TRBV5-6
CASSTGTPYNEQFF
>TRBJ1-5|TRBV15
CATSKRQNQPQHF
>TRBJ1-1|TRBV10-1
CASSGRGEAEAFF
>TRBJ2-1|TRBV13
CASSGVESVAGNNEQFF
>TRBJ2-2|TRBV11-2
CASSSPAGTSGVLTGELFF
>TRBJ2-1|TRBV6-1
CASSVTGGGGNEQFF
>TRBJ2-3|TRBV9
CASSPSGGSTDTQYF
>TRBJ2-7|TRBV19
CASSLPGLAPYEQYF
>TRBJ2-5|TRBV6-5
CASSPAGLGETQYF
>TRBJ1-1|TRBV30
CASNTGGLAEAFF
>TRBJ2-5|TRBV29-1
CSVEGWDTSYQETQYF
>TRBJ2-3|TRBV10-3
CAISADSYTDTQYF
>TRBJ1-5|TRBV27
CASSFGTFQPQHF
>TRBJ2-7|TRBV6-5
CASSYNGQGIVYEQYF
>TRBJ2-2|TRBV7-9
CASSFAPGQGAGELFF
>TRBJ2-1|TRBV7-9
CASSLGAGYNEQFF
>TRBJ2-7|TRBV13
CASSWEGYEQYF
>TRBJ1-6|TRBV7-5
CARSFGQRRYSPLHF
>TRBJ2-1|TRBV27
CASSLVGNPYNEQFF
>TRBJ2-3|TRBV5-1
CASSPTGGIGQYF
>TRBJ2-7|TRBV7-9
CASSPVGGSYEQYF
>TRBJ2-3|TRBV28
CASSSPSTDTQYF
>TRBJ1-1|TRBV4-1
CASSRTGMEAFF
>TRBJ2-3|TRBV19
CASSTPVAGVVDTQYF
>TRBJ2-1|TRBV25-1
CASTIGEGYNEQFF
>TRBJ1-2|TRBV30
CAWSSEGDGYTF
>TRBJ1-2|TRBV11-2
CASSPSGQELDPGGYTF
>TRBJ1-5|TRBV23-1
CASSPRDRENGQPQHF
>TRBJ2-5|TRBV2
CASMGETQYF
>TRBJ1-5|TRBV6-6
CASSPDRGDQPQHF
>TRBJ2-1|TRBV7-2
CASSPRYSSYNEQFF
>TRBJ2-2|TRBV7-9
CASSFAGTTGELFF
>TRBJ2-3|TRBV2
CASSPGLAGSTDTQYF
>TRBJ2-7|TRBV6-5
CASSYELGYEQYF
>TRBJ1-5|TRBV7-2
CASSLRLQGASSNQPQHF
>TRBJ2-2|TRBV6-5
CASSYFGTGELFF
>TRBJ1-1|TRBV4-2
CASSQDTGQVLEAFF
>TRBJ2-1|TRBV29-1
CSGVRNNEQFF
>TRBJ1-3|TRBV29-1
CSGILDSGTIYF
>TRBJ2-3|TRBV6-5
CASSYLEGSGVTQYF
>TRBJ1-1|TRBV28
CASSLRTEGHRGTEAFF
>-|TRBV28
CASSLLAGAYEQYF
>TRBJ2-3|TRBV2
CASSVGAFTDTQYF
>TRBJ2-3|TRBV28
CASSRTTPDTQYF
>TRBJ1-4|TRBV7-9
CASSSTGLNEKLFF
>TRBJ2-1|TRBV4-1
CASRPSSYNEQFF
>TRBJ2-7|TRBV5-1
CASSPRDSSYEQYF
>TRBJ2-1|TRBV7-8
CASSPEEQFF
>TRBJ2-7|TRBV15
CATSETRGSGYEQYF